One and the same sample provided the 16 T cell receptor beta chains below, sequenced in a study of blood T cells in healthy people across ages. The use of a sample-barcoded 5' primer and a J-beta primer mix characterized a second PCR of roughly 6 to 11 cycles. TCRdb used MiXCR to reprocess the 5' RACE reads, holding one entry per CDR3 protein. The table shows around 2 million distinct CDR3 sequences, with roughly two fifths occurring only once. Sequencing used blood. The source of these receptors is a human donor in good health.

CDR3 residues: CAIRADRGGQPQHF. The CDR3 nucleotides read TGTGCCATCAGGGCGGACAGGGGAGGCCAGCCCCAGCATTTT. J is TRBJ1-5 and V is TRBV10-3, with TRBD1 identical over 9 bases. The V gene end was trimmed by 6 bases and the J gene end by 7 bases; junction bases not matched to a gene: 7. The V gene's germline CDR1 is ENHRY and CDR2 SYGVKD. The CDR3 consists of 14 residues.

J is TRBJ2-5 and V is TRBV2; D possibly corresponds to TRBD2 (6 bases). The length of the CDR3 is 13 residues. The V end was cut by 8 bases, the J end by 4 bases, with 14 bases between. CDR1 and CDR2 (germline): SNHLY, FYNNEI. Here the CDR3 reads CASEGGVTETQYF. The CDR3 nucleotides read TGTGCCAGCGAGGGAGGAGTTACAGAGACCCAGTACTTC.

This clonotype was observed a few times. The CDR3 DNA reads TGTGCCAGCAGTCCCCAACTTAACTATGGCTACACCTTC. Protein product: CASSPQLNYGYTF. The rearrangement uses TRBV27 and TRBJ1-2, with D unresolved. This CDR3 contains 13 residues. The germline V gene encodes CDR1 MNHEY and CDR2 SMNVEV (reference sequence). The germline V and J ends were trimmed by 5 bases and 1 base, with 8 bases remaining between them.

This clonotype has a count of ten or more. The CDR3 nucleotides read TGTGCCAGCAGTCCGCGGGGGGATGAGCAGTTCTTC. Its protein product is CASSPRGDEQFF. The genes are TRBV7-9 and TRBJ2-1, with 8 nucleotides matching TRBD2. Germline-derived CDR1 and CDR2 are SEHNR and FQNEAQ (reference sequence). The V segment lost 6 bases and the J segment 8 bases; nucleotides outside the gene matches: 3. CDR3 length equals 12 residues.

This clonotype was observed a single time. The rearrangement joins TRBV12-3 or TRBV12-4 to TRBJ1-5, with D perhaps matching TRBD1 (6 bases). Trimming took 0 bases from V and 5 from J, leaving 17 bases between them. The CDR3 sequence is 17 residues long. The CDR3, as DNA: TGTGCCAGCAGTTTAGCTACCGGGACATTGGGGGATCAGCCCCAGCATTTT. Its protein is CASSLATGTLGDQPQHF.

The genes are TRBV6-1 and TRBJ2-1; D not resolved. Germline assignment: CDR1 MNHNS and CDR2 SASEGT. Trimming took off 6 bases at V and 10 bases at J, with 28 bases between the two ends. The CDR3 is 17 amino acids. This CDR3 is CASRQKLRSSGAMEQFF. The DNA of the CDR3 is TGTGCCAGCAGACAAAAACTTAGGTCGTCGGGCGCCATGGAGCAGTTCTTC.

This clonotype showed up just a few times. This rearrangement joins TRBV5-6 to TRBJ2-1, with 9 bases aligning to TRBD1. The V gene's germline CDR1 is SGHDT and CDR2 YYEEEE. The CDR3 totals 16 residues. V trimming: 3 bases; J trimming: 8 bases; junction bases outside the gene matches: 12. The DNA of the CDR3 is TGTGCCAGCAGCTACCCAGGGACAGGGAAATACTATGAGCAGTTCTTC. Translated: CASSYPGTGKYYEQFF.

The chain uses TRBV5-1 and TRBJ2-5; 10 nucleotides agree with TRBD1. J gave up 6 bases and V 5 bases, and 13 bases lay outside the gene matches. CDR1 is SGHRS, CDR2 YFSETQ, per germline. The CDR3 totals 16 residues. The CDR3 here is CASRINSGTGEKTQYF. CDR3 in DNA: TGCGCCAGCAGAATCAATTCCGGGACAGGGGAGAAGACCCAGTACTTC.

The chain has TRBV6-1 and TRBJ2-6, with D unresolved. Trimming pared 5 bases from V and 0 bases from J, leaving 17 bases between. The CDR3 spans 18 residues. Germline V gene lookup returns CDR1 MNHNS and CDR2 SASEGT. The CDR3 loop reads CASSPDGEVNSGANVLTF. DNA of the CDR3: TGTGCCAGCAGTCCGGACGGTGAAGTTAACTCTGGGGCCAACGTCCTGACTTTC.

J is TRBJ2-7 and V is TRBV7-2, with D unclear. V lost 5 bases, J lost 4 bases, and 15 bases lay in between. The CDR3 contains 14 residues. Germline CDR1 reads SGHTA; CDR2 reads FQGNSA. The CDR3, as DNA: TGTGCCAGCAGCGTGACGGCAGAACAATACGAGCAGTACGTC. As protein: CASSVTAEQYEQYV.

The V and J genes are TRBV7-8 and TRBJ1-1, with TRBD1 as a possible D gene (5 bases). This CDR3 comprises 16 residues. Looked up from germline, CDR1 is SGHVS and CDR2 is FQNEAQ. The V end was cut by 4 bases, the J end by 0 bases, with 15 bases between. CDR3: CASSSSHTTVNTEAFF. In DNA form, the CDR3 reads TGTGCCAGCAGCTCGAGCCACACGACAGTGAACACTGAAGCTTTCTTT.

CDR3 amino acids: CASSWDSSTNYGYTF. In DNA form, the CDR3 reads TGTGCCAGCAGCTGGGACAGTTCTACTAACTATGGCTACACCTTC. The chain combines TRBV2 with TRBJ1-2; 7 positions match TRBD1. The CDR3 is 15 amino acids. V lost 6 bases to trimming and J lost 0 bases; unmatched junction nucleotides: 7. CDR1 and CDR2 (germline): SNHLY, FYNNEI.

Remarks on this clonotype: Its ends do not fully match the called genes, so a read error is possible. The chain uses TRBV5-1 and TRBJ2-1; tentative D call: TRBD1 (7 bases). The CDR3 sequence is 21 residues long. The germline CDR1 and CDR2 sequences are SGHRS and YFSETQ. CDR3 residues: CASSLASTGWGRRTGANEQFF. The CDR3 nucleotides are TGTGCCAGCAGCTTGGCCTCGACAGGGTGGGGCAGGAGGACGGGGGCCAATGAGCAGTTCTTC.

This clonotype was recorded at least ten times. The chain carries TRBV15 and TRBJ1-6, with no clear D. V shed 0 bases and J shed 7 bases, with 4 bases lying between them. CDR3 length: 13 residues. Germline values: CDR1 LNHNV, CDR2 YYDKDF (reference sequence). The CDR3 spells CATSREPNSPLHF. The CDR3 DNA sequence: TGTGCCACCAGCAGAGAACCAAATTCACCCCTCCACTTT.

This clonotype was detected a few times. The genes are TRBV10-3 and TRBJ2-7; TRBD2 might be the D (5 bases). This CDR3 has 14 amino acids. The V and J ends lost 0 bases and 2 bases respectively, with 8 bases between them. Germline lookup yields CDR1 ENHRY and CDR2 SYGVKD. The CDR3 spells CAISESTTTYEQYF. The CDR3 region has the DNA TGTGCCATCAGTGAGTCGACTACCACCTACGAGCAGTACTTC.

V is TRBV6-1 and J is TRBJ2-4; D gene uncertain. Germline-derived CDR1 and CDR2 are MNHNS and SASEGT. The V end lost 2 bases, the J end lost 15 bases, and 11 bases lay between the germline ends. This CDR3 is 11 amino acids long. Here the CDR3 reads CASSESWVPYF. In DNA, the CDR3 is TGTGCCAGCAGTGAAAGCTGGGTACCGTACTTC.